This T cell receptor beta chain was recorded in a study of T-cell reconstitution after alpha-beta-depleted transplantation in children. Findings of the study overall: Once a year had passed after transplant, T-cell counts and diversity came mostly from newly produced T cells.

About this clonotype: The antigen is undetermined.

As it was prepared, the TCRbeta library received unique molecular identifiers. TCRdb redid the calling of the PCR reads with MiXCR, one entry per CDR3 protein. The sample records 450,000 to 550,000 distinct CDR3 sequences, approximately 10% being singletons. This CDR3 is built from 12 residues. V lost 10 bases, J lost 7 bases, and 14 bases lay in between. CDR1 SNHLY and CDR2 FYNNEI come from the germline V gene. This chain joins TRBV2 and TRBJ2-4; D may match TRBD1 or TRBD2 (5 bases each). The receptor comes from a female patient aged 2 to 10 who had a stem cell transplant for aplastic anemia, so the T cells may come from the graft donor. The sample here was PBMCs, mostly from graft donor cells, taken 180 days after TCRalphabeta/CD19-depleted stem cell transplant. The CDR3 protein is CANLLWGNIQYF. The CDR3 coding sequence is TGTGCCAACCTCCTTTGGGGGAACATTCAGTACTTC. Full variable domain (missing parts from reference TRBV2 and TRBJ2-4): EPEVTQTPSHQVTQMGQEVILRCVPISNHLYFYWYRQILGQKVEFLVSFYNNEISEKSEIFDDQFSVERPDGSNFTLKIRSTKLEDSAMYFCANLLWGNIQYFGAGTRLSVL.